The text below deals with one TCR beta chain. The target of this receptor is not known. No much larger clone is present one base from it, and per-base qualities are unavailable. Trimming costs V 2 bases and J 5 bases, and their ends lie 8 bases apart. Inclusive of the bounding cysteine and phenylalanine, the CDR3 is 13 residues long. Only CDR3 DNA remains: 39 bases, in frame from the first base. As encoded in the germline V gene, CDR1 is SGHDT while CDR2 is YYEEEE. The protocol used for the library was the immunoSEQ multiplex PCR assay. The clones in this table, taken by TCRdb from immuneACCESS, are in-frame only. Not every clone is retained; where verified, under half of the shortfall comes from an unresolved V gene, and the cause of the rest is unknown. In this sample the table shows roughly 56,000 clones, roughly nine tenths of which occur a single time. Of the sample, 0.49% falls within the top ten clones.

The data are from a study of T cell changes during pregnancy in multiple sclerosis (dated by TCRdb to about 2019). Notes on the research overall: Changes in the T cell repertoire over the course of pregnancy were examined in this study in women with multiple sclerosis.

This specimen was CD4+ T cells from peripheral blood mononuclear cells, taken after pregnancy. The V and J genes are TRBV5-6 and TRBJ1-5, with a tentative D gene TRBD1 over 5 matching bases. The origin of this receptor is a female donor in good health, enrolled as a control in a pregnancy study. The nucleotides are TGTGCCAGCAGCTTTTCAGGGTATCAGCCCCAGCATTTT. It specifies CASSFSGYQPQHF.